The rows below give T cell receptor beta chains drawn from one sample of a study of T cells in Graves' hyperthyroidism and ophthalmopathy. MiXCR, applied by TCRdb to the multiplex PCR reads, yields one record per CDR3 protein. The repertoire has about 510,000 distinct CDR3 sequences, roughly 45% of them found once; the top ten carry about 45%. The sample consisted of peripheral blood or thyroid tissue (not recorded which). The receptors stem from an adult woman with Graves' disease, either hyperthyroidism or ophthalmopathy (not recorded which). CDR3s include the opening cysteine and the closing phenylalanine or tryptophan. A D gene is named only where the DNA matches it firmly. For some rows the clone size is stated as once, few or many, or as a class when expanded; others skip it.

J gene: TRBJ2-7; V gene: TRBV6-5; D gene: .; clone size: .; CDR3 protein: CANSYYSGSYEQYF; CDR3 DNA: TGTGCCAACAGTTACTACAGCGGCTCCTACGAGCAGTACTTC
J gene: TRBJ2-5; V gene: TRBV7-9; D gene: .; clone size: many; CDR3 protein: CASSSRGDPQETQYF; CDR3 DNA: TGTGCCAGCAGCTCGAGGGGCGATCCCCAAGAGACCCAGTACTTC
J gene: TRBJ1-4; V gene: TRBV10-3; D gene: .; clone size: few; CDR3 protein: CAISESGSNEKLFF; CDR3 DNA: TGTGCCATCAGTGAGTCGGGATCTAATGAAAAACTGTTTTTT
J gene: TRBJ1-5; V gene: TRBV28; D gene: .; clone size: many; CDR3 protein: CASTEPDQPQHF; CDR3 DNA: TGTGCCAGCACCGAGCCGGATCAGCCCCAGCATTTT
J gene: TRBJ2-7; V gene: TRBV25-1; D gene: .; clone size: many; CDR3 protein: CASSESGGMSSYEQYF; CDR3 DNA: TGTGCCAGCAGTGAATCCGGAGGGATGTCCTCCTACGAGCAGTACTTC
J gene: TRBJ1-1; V gene: TRBV25-1; D gene: .; clone size: few; CDR3 protein: CASSEYGVLNTEAFF; CDR3 DNA: TGTGCCAGCAGTGAATATGGCGTTTTGAACACTGAAGCTTTCTTT
J gene: TRBJ1-1; V gene: TRBV29-1; D gene: TRBD1; clone size: .; CDR3 protein: CSIESVDRVEAFF; CDR3 DNA: TGCAGCATTGAATCCGTGGACAGGGTGGAGGCTTTCTTT
J gene: TRBJ1-2; V gene: TRBV27; D gene: TRBD1; clone size: few; CDR3 protein: CASSLKGQGKGYTF; CDR3 DNA: TGTGCCAGCAGTCTAAAAGGACAGGGTAAAGGCTACACCTTC
J gene: TRBJ1-2; V gene: TRBV4-3; D gene: TRBD1; clone size: many; CDR3 protein: CASSQEVTGGDYGYTF; CDR3 DNA: TGCGCCAGCAGCCAGGAGGTGACAGGGGGCGACTATGGCTACACCTTC
J gene: TRBJ1-2; V gene: TRBV7-6; D gene: .; clone size: .; CDR3 protein: CASSPSTTGLYGYTF; CDR3 DNA: TGTGCCAGCAGTCCTTCCACAACGGGACTCTATGGCTACACCTTC
J gene: TRBJ1-3; V gene: TRBV29-1; D gene: .; clone size: many; CDR3 protein: CSVGQGHSGNTIYF; CDR3 DNA: TGCAGCGTTGGGCAGGGCCACTCTGGAAACACCATATATTTT
J gene: TRBJ2-5; V gene: TRBV29-1; D gene: .; clone size: .; CDR3 protein: CSVRWYWETQYF; CDR3 DNA: TGCAGCGTTCGGTGGTACTGGGAGACCCAGTACTTC